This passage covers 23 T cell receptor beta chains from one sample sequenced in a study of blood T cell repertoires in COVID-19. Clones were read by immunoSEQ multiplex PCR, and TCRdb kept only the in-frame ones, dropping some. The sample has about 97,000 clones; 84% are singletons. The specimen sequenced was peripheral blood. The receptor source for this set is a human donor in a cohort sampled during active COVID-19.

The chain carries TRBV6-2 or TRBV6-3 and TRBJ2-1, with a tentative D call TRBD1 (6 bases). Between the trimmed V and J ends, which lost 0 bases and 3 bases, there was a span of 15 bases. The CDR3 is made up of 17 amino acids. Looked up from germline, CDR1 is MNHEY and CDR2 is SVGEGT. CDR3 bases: TGTGCCAGCAGTTACTCGGCCCCAAGGGGGATCTACAATGAGCAGTTCTTC. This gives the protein CASSYSAPRGIYNEQFF.

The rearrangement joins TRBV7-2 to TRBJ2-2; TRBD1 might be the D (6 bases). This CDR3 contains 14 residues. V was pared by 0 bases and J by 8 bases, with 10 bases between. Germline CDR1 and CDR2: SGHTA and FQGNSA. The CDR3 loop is CASSLALRGGELFF. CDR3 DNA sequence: TGTGCCAGCAGCTTAGCCCTAAGGGGGGGGGAGCTGTTTTTT.

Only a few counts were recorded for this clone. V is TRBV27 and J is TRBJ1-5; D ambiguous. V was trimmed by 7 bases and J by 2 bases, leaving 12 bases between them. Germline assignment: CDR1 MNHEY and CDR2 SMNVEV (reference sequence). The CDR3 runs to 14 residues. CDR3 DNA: TGTGCCAGCACCCAAACTCGGGGCAATCAGCCCCAGCATTTT. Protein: CASTQTRGNQPQHF.

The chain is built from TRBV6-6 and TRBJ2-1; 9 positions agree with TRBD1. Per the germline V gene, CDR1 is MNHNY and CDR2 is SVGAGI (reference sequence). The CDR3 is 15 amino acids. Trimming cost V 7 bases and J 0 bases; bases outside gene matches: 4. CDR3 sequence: CASNQQGASYNEQFF. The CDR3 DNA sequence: TGTGCCAGCAATCAACAGGGGGCCTCCTACAATGAGCAGTTCTTC.

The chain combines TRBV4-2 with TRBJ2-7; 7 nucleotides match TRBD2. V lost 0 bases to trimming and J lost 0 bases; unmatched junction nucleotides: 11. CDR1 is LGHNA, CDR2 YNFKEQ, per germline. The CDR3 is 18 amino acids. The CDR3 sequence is CASSQDQAGDYLSYEQYF. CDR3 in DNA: TGTGCCAGCAGCCAAGATCAGGCCGGGGACTACCTCTCCTACGAGCAGTACTTC.

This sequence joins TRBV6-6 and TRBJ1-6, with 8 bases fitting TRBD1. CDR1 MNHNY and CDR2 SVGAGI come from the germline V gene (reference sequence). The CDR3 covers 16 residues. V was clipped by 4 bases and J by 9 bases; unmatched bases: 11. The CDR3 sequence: CASSSSDRGESSPLHF. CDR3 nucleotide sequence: TGTGCCAGCAGTTCGAGCGACAGGGGAGAGAGTTCACCCCTCCACTTT.

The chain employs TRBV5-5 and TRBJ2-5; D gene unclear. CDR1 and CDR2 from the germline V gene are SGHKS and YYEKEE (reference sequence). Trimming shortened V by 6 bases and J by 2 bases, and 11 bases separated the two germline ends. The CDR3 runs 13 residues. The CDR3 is CASTSDSQETQYF. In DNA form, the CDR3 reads TGTGCCAGCACCTCTGATAGTCAAGAGACCCAGTACTTC.

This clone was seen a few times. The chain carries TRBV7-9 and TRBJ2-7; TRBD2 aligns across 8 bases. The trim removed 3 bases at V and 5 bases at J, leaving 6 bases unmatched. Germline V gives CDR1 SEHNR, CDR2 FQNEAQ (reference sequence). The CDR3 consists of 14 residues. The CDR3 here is CASSLAGTRNEQYF. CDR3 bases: TGTGCCAGCAGCTTGGCCGGGACTAGAAACGAGCAGTACTTC.

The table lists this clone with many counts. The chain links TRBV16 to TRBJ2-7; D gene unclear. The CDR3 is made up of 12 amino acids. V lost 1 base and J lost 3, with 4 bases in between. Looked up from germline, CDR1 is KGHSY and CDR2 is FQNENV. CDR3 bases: TGTGCCAGCAGCCAATTTAACTACGAGCAGTACTTC. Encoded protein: CASSQFNYEQYF.

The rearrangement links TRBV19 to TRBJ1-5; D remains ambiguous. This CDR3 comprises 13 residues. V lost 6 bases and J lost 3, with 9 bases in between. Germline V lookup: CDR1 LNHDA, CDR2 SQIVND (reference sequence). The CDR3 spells CASSGVHNQPQHF. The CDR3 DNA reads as TGTGCCAGTAGCGGGGTCCACAATCAGCCCCAGCATTTT.

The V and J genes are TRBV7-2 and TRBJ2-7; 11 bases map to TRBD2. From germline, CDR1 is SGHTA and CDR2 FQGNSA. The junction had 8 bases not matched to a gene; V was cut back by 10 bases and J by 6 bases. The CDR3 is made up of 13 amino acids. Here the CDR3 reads CATTSGASREQYF. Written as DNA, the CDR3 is TGTGCCACGACTAGCGGGGCATCCCGCGAGCAGTACTTC.

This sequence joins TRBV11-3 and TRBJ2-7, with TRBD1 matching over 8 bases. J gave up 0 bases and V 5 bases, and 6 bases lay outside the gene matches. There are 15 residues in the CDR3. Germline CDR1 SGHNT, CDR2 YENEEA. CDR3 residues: CASSIGQGSSYEQYF. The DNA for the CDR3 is TGTGCCAGCAGCATCGGACAGGGCAGCTCCTACGAGCAGTACTTC.

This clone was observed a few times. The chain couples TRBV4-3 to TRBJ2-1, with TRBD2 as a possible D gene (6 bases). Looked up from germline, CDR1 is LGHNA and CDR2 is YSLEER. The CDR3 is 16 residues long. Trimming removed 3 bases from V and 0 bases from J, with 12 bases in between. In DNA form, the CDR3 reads TGCGCCAGCAGCCAGGCGCGGGGTAGCTCCTACAATGAGCAGTTCTTC. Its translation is CASSQARGSSYNEQFF.

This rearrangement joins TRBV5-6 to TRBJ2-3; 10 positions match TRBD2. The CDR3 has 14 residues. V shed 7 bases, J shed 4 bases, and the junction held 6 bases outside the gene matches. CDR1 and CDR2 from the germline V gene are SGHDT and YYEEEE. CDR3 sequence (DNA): TGTGCCAGCCTAGCGGGGGCCCGTGCAGATACGCAGTATTTT. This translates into CASLAGARADTQYF.

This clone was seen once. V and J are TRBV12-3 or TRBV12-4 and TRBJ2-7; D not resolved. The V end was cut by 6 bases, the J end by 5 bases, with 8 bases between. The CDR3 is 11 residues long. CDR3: CASSSVHEQYF. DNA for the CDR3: TGTGCCAGCAGCAGCGTCCACGAGCAGTACTTC.

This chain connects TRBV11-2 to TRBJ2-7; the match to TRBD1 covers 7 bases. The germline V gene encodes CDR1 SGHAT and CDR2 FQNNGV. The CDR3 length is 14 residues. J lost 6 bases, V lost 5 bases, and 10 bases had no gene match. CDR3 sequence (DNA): TGTGCCAGCAGCCACACGGACAGGAGGTCCGAGCAGTACTTC. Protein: CASSHTDRRSEQYF.

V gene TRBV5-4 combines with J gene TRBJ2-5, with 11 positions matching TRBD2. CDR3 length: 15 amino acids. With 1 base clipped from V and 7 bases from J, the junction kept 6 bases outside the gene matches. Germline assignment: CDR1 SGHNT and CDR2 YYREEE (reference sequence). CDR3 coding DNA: TGTGCCAGCAGCTTGTCTAGCGGGGGGCGAGGGACCCAGTACTTC. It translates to CASSLSSGGRGTQYF.

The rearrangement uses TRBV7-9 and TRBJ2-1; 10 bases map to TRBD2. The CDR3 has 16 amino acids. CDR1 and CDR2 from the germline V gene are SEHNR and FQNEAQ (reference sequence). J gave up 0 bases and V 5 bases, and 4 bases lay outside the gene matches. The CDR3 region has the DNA TGTGCCAGCAGCCCCTTAGCGGGAGGCTCCTACAATGAGCAGTTCTTC. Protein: CASSPLAGGSYNEQFF.

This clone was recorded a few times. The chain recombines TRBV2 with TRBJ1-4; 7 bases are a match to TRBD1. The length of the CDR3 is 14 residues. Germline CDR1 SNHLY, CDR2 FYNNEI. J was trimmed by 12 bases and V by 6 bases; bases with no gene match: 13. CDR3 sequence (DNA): TGTGCCAGCAGGGGCGGACAGGAGAATATTGAACTGTTTTTT. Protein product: CASRGGQENIELFF.

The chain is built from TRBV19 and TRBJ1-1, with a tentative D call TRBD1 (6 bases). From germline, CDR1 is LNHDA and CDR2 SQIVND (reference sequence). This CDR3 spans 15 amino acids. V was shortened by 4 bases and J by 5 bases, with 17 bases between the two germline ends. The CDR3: CASSRGPAKPTEAFF. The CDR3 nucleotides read TGTGCCAGTAGTAGGGGGCCAGCCAAGCCAACTGAAGCTTTCTTT.

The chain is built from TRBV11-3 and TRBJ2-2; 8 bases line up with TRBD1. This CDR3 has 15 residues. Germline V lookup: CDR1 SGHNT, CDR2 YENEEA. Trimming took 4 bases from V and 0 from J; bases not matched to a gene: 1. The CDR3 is CASSSQGANTGELFF. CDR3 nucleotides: TGTGCCAGCAGCTCACAGGGGGCGAACACCGGGGAGCTGTTTTTT.

The CDR3 sequence: CASTQGGNYNYGYTF. The CDR3 nucleotides read TGTGCCAGTACCCAGGGGGGAAATTATAACTATGGCTACACCTTC. The chain uses TRBV19 and TRBJ1-2; 7 nucleotides match TRBD1. Germline CDR1 is LNHDA and CDR2 is SQIVND (reference sequence). The CDR3 sequence is 15 residues long. The junction had 9 bases not matched to a gene; V was cut back by 7 bases and J by 1 base. The full variable domain, completed using reference TRBV19 and TRBJ1-2, is DGGITQSPKYLFRKEGQNVTLSCEQNLNHDAMYWYRQDPGQGLRLIYYSQIVNDFQKGDIAEGYSVSREKKESFPLTVTSAQKNPTAFYLCASTQGGNYNYGYTFGSGTRLTVV.

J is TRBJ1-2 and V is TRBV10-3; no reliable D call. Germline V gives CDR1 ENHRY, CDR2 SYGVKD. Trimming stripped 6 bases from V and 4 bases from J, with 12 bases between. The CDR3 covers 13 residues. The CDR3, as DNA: TGTGCCATCAGGGAGGGAGTCGGCTATGGCTACACCTTC. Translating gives CAIREGVGYGYTF.